These 24 T cell receptor beta chains came from one sample sequenced in a study of breast tumors, draining lymph nodes, adjacent tissues. One entry per CDR3 protein, called by TCRdb with MiXCR from the multiplex PCR reads. The sample has about 13,000 distinct CDR3 sequences; roughly 53% are singletons. The sequencing input was tumor-adjacent breast tissue. These receptors all come from a female donor with breast cancer. Some clones in this sample may be carry-over from other donors' samples.

This clonotype has at least ten counts. V is TRBV28 and J is TRBJ1-2; D is uncertain. Germline V gene lookup returns CDR1 MDHEN and CDR2 SYDVKM. This CDR3 spans 14 amino acids. V lost 2 bases to trimming and J lost 4 bases, with 11 bases between them. CDR3 loop: CASSLPVSLYGYTF. In nucleotides, the CDR3 is TGTGCCAGCAGTTTACCAGTCTCCCTCTATGGCTACACCTTC.

CDR3 protein: CASSSRGGSQETQYF. The CDR3, as DNA: TGTGCCAGCAGCTCCAGAGGAGGGTCGCAAGAGACCCAGTACTTC. The rearrangement links TRBV9 to TRBJ2-5; TRBD2 is a possible D gene (6 bases). The germline gives CDR1 SGDLS, CDR2 YYNGEE. The CDR3 covers 15 residues. The V and J ends lost 4 bases and 2 bases respectively, with 15 bases between them.

A few counts support this clonotype. A read error is possible here, since a much larger clone lies one base away. The CDR3 protein is CASKREAGADEQYF. CDR3 nucleotide sequence: TGTGCCAGCAAGCGGGAGGCAGGGGCCGACGAGCAGTACTTC. The chain uses TRBV6-1 and TRBJ2-7; TRBD2 agrees at 9 bases. Per germline, CDR1 MNHNS and CDR2 SASEGT. The V segment lost 7 bases and the J segment 5 bases; nucleotides outside the gene matches: 9. CDR3 length: 14 residues.

This clonotype was detected ten times or more. The V gene is TRBV6-6, the J gene TRBJ2-5; tentatively, D is TRBD1 or TRBD2 (5 bases each). This CDR3 is 15 amino acids long. CDR1 and CDR2 from the germline V gene are MNHNY and SVGAGI (reference sequence). Trimming shortened V by 5 bases and J by 9 bases, and 22 bases separated the two germline ends. CDR3 coding DNA: TGTGCCAGCAGTCTCGAACCGGGACCGGGTGGGGCCCAGTACTTC. This translates into CASSLEPGPGGAQYF.

This clonotype has at least ten counts. The rearrangement uses TRBV13 and TRBJ2-5; D may be TRBD1 (6 bases). Germline lookup yields CDR1 PRHDT and CDR2 FYEKMQ (reference sequence). Between the trimmed V and J ends, which lost 5 bases and 6 bases, there was a span of 13 bases. This CDR3 contains 13 residues. The CDR3: CASSPHRVQTQYF. The CDR3 DNA follows: TGTGCCAGCAGCCCACACAGGGTGCAGACCCAGTACTTC.

At least ten counts were recorded for this clonotype. A much larger clone is a single base away; this may be a read error. Since no conserved phenylalanine or tryptophan closes the CDR3, a read error is the likely cause. This chain links TRBV9 with TRBJ2-5, with D perhaps being TRBD1 or TRBD2 (5 bases each). The CDR3 loop spans 13 amino acids. V lost 1 base and J 5 bases, leaving 9 bases between the germline ends. CDR1 SGDLS and CDR2 YYNGEE come from the germline V gene. The CDR3 DNA sequence: TGTGCCAGCAGCGTAACTTGGGGGGAGACCCAGTACTCC. Translated, it gives CASSVTWGETQYS.

This clonotype was seen a handful of times. The genes are TRBV18 and TRBJ2-2; D might be TRBD2 (5 bases). CDR1 is KGHSH and CDR2 is LQKENI in the germline V gene. This CDR3 is 14 amino acids long. The V end was cut by 2 bases, the J end by 4 bases, with 8 bases between. CDR3 in DNA: TGTGCCAGCTCACCAGGCGGGTCCACCGGGGAGCTGTTTTTT. It codes for CASSPGGSTGELFF.

This clonotype has a single count. The chain is built from TRBV7-9 and TRBJ2-1; TRBD1 is a possible D gene (5 bases). Per the germline V gene, CDR1 is SEHNR and CDR2 is FQNEAQ (reference sequence). V was cut by 4 bases and J by 8 bases, with 24 bases left in between. This CDR3 contains 17 residues. The CDR3 spells CASSSPLGASIDDEQFF. The CDR3 region has the DNA TGTGCCAGCAGCTCCCCTCTTGGGGCAAGTATAGACGATGAGCAGTTCTTC.

CDR3 region: CASSATGNRYNEQFF. CDR3 DNA sequence: TGTGCCAGCAGCGCGACAGGGAACCGGTACAATGAGCAGTTCTTC. The rearrangement links TRBV9 to TRBJ2-1; 7 bases agree with TRBD1. CDR3 size: 15 residues. Germline-derived CDR1 and CDR2 are SGDLS and YYNGEE. V lost 3 bases, J lost 4 bases, and 7 bases stayed unmatched.

The chain links TRBV4-1 to TRBJ1-2; D is unresolved. Trimming shortened V by 2 bases and J by 8 bases, and 9 bases separated the two germline ends. The CDR3 sequence is 12 residues long. Germline V gene data show CDR1 as MGHRA and CDR2 as YSYEKL. The DNA for the CDR3 is TGCGCCAGCAGCCAAATGAGGGAGGGCTACACCTTC. It codes for CASSQMREGYTF.

The chain links TRBV12-3 or TRBV12-4 to TRBJ2-7; D remains unclear. V was trimmed by 5 bases and J by 3 bases, leaving 11 bases between them. There are 13 residues in the CDR3. The CDR3 DNA is TGTGCCAGCAGTCTCAGTTATAGCTACGAGCAGTACTTC. Translating gives CASSLSYSYEQYF.

The V call is TRBV9, the J call TRBJ1-5; D remains ambiguous. CDR1 SGDLS and CDR2 YYNGEE come from the germline V gene. Trimming removed 0 bases from V and 5 bases from J, with 6 bases in between. The CDR3 spans 13 residues. CDR3 nucleotide sequence: TGTGCCAGCAGCGTAGTAAGGGATCAGCCCCAGCATTTT. Protein: CASSVVRDQPQHF.

The chain has TRBV7-2 and TRBJ2-7; 8 bases are shared with TRBD1. V shed 5 bases and J 4 bases; nucleotides not matched to a gene: 13. CDR1 and CDR2 (germline): SGHTA, FQGNSA. CDR3 length: 16 amino acids. CDR3 nucleotides: TGTGCCAGCAGCCTTTCCTCGCCAGGGGGCGGTTACGAGCAGTACTTC. Translating gives CASSLSSPGGGYEQYF.

The genes are TRBV7-3 and TRBJ2-7; 7 positions agree with TRBD2. The CDR3 is 14 amino acids. Germline assignment: CDR1 SGHTA and CDR2 FQGTGA. The trim removed 2 bases at V and 2 bases at J, leaving 3 bases unmatched. Written as DNA, the CDR3 is TGTGCCAGCAGCTTAGGGGGGGAAACCTACGAGCAGTACTTC. The encoded protein is CASSLGGETYEQYF.

Comment on this clonotype: This could be a read error, since a much larger clone is one nucleotide away. The genes are TRBV6-1 and TRBJ2-2; D ambiguous. The V end lost 7 bases, the J end lost 6 bases, and 15 bases lay between the germline ends. This CDR3 has 14 amino acids. The V gene's germline CDR1 is MNHNS and CDR2 SASEGT. The CDR3 loop is CASKLGSNAGELFF. As DNA, the CDR3 is TGTGCCAGCAAGCTCGGCAGTAACGCCGGGGAGCTGTTTTTT.

This clonotype occurred a few times. The gene calls are TRBV7-3 and TRBJ1-5; no definite D call. CDR1 and CDR2 (germline): SGHTA, FQGTGA. The CDR3 consists of 13 residues. The V and J ends lost 3 bases and 5 bases respectively, with 8 bases between them. CDR3 sequence reads: CASSFGRDQPQHF. The DNA for the CDR3 is TGTGCCAGCAGCTTCGGGCGGGATCAGCCCCAGCATTTT.

The chain has TRBV10-3 and TRBJ2-7; 12 nucleotides line up with TRBD1. The CDR3 has 15 residues. From germline, CDR1 is ENHRY and CDR2 SYGVKD. Unmatched junction bases numbered 9, after V lost 5 bases and J lost 7 bases. DNA of the CDR3: TGTGCCATCAGTAGTGGGGACAGGGGGCCAAGGGAGCAGTACTTC. Translating gives CAISSGDRGPREQYF.

With respect to this clonotype: The CDR3 does not close with the conserved phenylalanine or tryptophan, likely indicating a read error. The chain recombines TRBV7-9 with TRBJ2-7, with TRBD2 matching 13 bases. The CDR3 contains 14 residues. With V trimmed by 5 bases and J by 4 bases, 2 bases remained unmatched. Germline CDR1 SEHNR, CDR2 FQNEAQ (reference sequence). The CDR3, as DNA: TGTGCCAGCAGCAGGACTAGCGGGAGTTACGAGCAGTACCTC. Its translation is CASSRTSGSYEQYL.

The CDR3 protein is CASREFRTGNSPLHF. CDR3 coding DNA: TGCGCCAGCAGGGAATTTCGGACAGGGAATTCACCCCTCCACTTT. The chain employs TRBV10-2 and TRBJ1-6, with 8 positions matching TRBD1. The junction had 8 bases not matched to a gene; V was cut back by 6 bases and J by 7 bases. Germline V gene lookup returns CDR1 WSHSY and CDR2 SAAADI. The CDR3 totals 15 residues.

This clonotype occurred a few times. J is TRBJ1-5 and V is TRBV5-6; D is ambiguous. CDR1 is SGHDT, CDR2 YYEEEE, per germline. CDR3 length equals 16 residues. V was cut by 0 bases and J by 0 bases, with 10 bases left in between. This CDR3 is CASSLDGGYSNQPQHF. DNA of the CDR3: TGTGCCAGCAGCTTGGATGGAGGATATAGCAATCAGCCCCAGCATTTT.

The rearrangement uses TRBV18 and TRBJ2-5, with D tentatively TRBD1 (6 bases). Per the germline V gene, CDR1 is KGHSH and CDR2 is LQKENI. This CDR3 has 19 residues. The V end lost 0 bases, the J end lost 2 bases, and 22 bases lay between the germline ends. The CDR3: CASSPPDDSRGTIQETQYF. DNA for the CDR3: TGTGCCAGCTCACCACCGGACGACAGCCGAGGGACAATTCAAGAGACCCAGTACTTC.

The chain is built from TRBV20-1 and TRBJ1-1; D is unresolved. Trimming took 8 bases from V and 0 from J, leaving 13 bases between them. The CDR3 consists of 13 residues. Germline V CDR1 and CDR2: DFQATT, SNEGSKA (reference sequence). The CDR3 nucleotides are TGCAGTACGGATTCGGTACTGAACACTGAAGCTTTCTTT. This sequence encodes CSTDSVLNTEAFF.

This clonotype is termed medium-sized. The chain joins TRBV4-1 to TRBJ2-1; 7 nucleotides align to TRBD2. The CDR3 has 14 amino acids. Per the germline V gene, CDR1 is MGHRA and CDR2 is YSYEKL. The V and J ends lost 5 bases and 5 bases, in that order; junction bases with no gene match: 6. CDR3 in DNA: TGCGCCAGCAGCTGGCGGGAGAGGGACAATGAGCAGTTCTTC. It encodes CASSWRERDNEQFF.

This clonotype was seen more than once but under ten times. J is TRBJ1-3 and V is TRBV5-1, with D maybe TRBD1 (5 bases). V was pared by 1 base and J by 2 bases, with 7 bases between. This CDR3 region has 14 residues. Germline V lookup: CDR1 SGHRS, CDR2 YFSETQ. The CDR3 DNA is TGCGCCAGCAGCTTGACAGGACCTGGAAACACCATATATTTT. Residues: CASSLTGPGNTIYF.